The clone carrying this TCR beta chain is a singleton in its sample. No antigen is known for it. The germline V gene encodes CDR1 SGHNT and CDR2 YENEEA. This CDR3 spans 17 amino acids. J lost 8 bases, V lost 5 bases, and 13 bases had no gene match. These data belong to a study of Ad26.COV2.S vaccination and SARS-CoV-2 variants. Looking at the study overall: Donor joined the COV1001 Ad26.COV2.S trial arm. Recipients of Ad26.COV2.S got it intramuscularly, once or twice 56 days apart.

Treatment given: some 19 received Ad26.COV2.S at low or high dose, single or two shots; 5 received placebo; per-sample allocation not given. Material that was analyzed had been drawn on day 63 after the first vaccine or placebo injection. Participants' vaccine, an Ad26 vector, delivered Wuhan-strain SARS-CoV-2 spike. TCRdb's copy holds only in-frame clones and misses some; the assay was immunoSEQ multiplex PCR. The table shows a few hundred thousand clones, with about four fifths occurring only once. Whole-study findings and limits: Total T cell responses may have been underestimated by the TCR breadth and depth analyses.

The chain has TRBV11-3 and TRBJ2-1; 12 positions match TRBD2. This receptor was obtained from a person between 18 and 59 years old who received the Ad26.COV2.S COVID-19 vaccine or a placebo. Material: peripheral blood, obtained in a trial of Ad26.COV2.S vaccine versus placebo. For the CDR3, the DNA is TGTGCCAGCAGCCCAGGACTAGCGGGGTGGCTTTTGGATGAGCAGTTCTTC. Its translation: CASSPGLAGWLLDEQFF. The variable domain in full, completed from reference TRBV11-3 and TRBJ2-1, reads EAGVVQSPRYKIIEKKQPVAFWCNPISGHNTLYWYLQNLGQGPELLIRYENEEAVDDSQLPKDRFSAERLKGVDSTLKIQPAELGDSAVYLCASSPGLAGWLLDEQFFGPGTRLTVL.